This TCR beta chain was profiled in a study of shared clonotypes between healthy human individuals. Study-wide findings and caveats: Few donors limited the genetic and exposure-history diversity represented. Sorted-subset sequencing, rarefaction showed, was incomplete despite large depth.

About this clone: Antigen: not known.

It was CD45RO-negative cells, positively selected for CCR7, that made up naive CD8 cells, with terminally differentiated effector memory CD45RA+ cells excluded. All donors qualified as healthy HIV-negative adults and had experienced no recent acute infections or vaccinations. At deep level, the assay was performed. Produced via immunoSEQ multiplex PCR; TCRdb's table is partial and in-frame only. The data hold under 850,000 clones, with 80% to 95% observed a single time. The CDR3 sequence is 12 residues long. Germline V CDR1 and CDR2: SEHNR, FQNEAQ (reference sequence). Trimming removed 4 bases from V and 7 bases from J; junction bases left unmatched: 3.

Sequencing input: naive CD8+ T cells sorted from blood. This clonotype was sampled from a man between 25 and 39 years old in good health. J is TRBJ1-1 and V is TRBV7-9; 7 nucleotides agree with TRBD1. CDR3 residues: CASSWGQNEAFF. Here the CDR3 DNA reads TGTGCCAGCAGCTGGGGACAGAATGAAGCTTTCTTT.